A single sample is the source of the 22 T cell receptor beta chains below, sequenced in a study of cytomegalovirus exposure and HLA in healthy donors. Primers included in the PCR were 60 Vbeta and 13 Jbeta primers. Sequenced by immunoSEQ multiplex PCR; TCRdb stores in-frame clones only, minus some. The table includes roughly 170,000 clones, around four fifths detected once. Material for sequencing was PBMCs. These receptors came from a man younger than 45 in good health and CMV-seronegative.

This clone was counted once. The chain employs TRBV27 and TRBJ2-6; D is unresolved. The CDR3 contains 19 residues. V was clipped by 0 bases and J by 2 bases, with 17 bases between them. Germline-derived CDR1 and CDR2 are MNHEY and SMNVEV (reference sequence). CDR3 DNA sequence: TGTGCCAGCAGTTTATCCTTAGAGGCTACCGTCCCTGGGGCCAACGTCCTGACTTTC. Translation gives CASSLSLEATVPGANVLTF.

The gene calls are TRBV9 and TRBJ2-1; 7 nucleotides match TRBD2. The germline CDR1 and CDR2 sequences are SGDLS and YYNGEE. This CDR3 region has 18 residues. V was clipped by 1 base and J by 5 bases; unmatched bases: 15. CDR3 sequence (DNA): TGTGCCAGCAGCGTATACCCCCCTATTGCGAGCGGGGACAATGAGCAGTTCTTC. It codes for CASSVYPPIASGDNEQFF.

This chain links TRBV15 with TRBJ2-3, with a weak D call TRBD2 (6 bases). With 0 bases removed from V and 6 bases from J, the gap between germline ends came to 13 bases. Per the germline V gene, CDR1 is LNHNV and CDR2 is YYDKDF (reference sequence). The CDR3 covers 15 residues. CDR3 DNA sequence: TGTGCCACCAGCAGAGATCGGGCGGGGCTGGATACGCAGTATTTT. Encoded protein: CATSRDRAGLDTQYF.

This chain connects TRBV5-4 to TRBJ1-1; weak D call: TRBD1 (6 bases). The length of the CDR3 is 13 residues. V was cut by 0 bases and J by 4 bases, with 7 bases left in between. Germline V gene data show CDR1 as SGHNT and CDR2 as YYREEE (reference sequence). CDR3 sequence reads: CASSLDRATEAFF. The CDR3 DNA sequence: TGTGCCAGCAGCTTGGACAGGGCCACTGAAGCTTTCTTT.

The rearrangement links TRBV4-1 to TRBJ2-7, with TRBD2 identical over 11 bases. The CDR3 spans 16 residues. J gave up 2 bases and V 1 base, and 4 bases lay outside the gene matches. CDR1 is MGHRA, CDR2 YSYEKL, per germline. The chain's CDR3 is CASSQVPSGRTYEQYF. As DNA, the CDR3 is TGCGCCAGCAGCCAAGTTCCTAGCGGGAGGACCTACGAGCAGTACTTC.

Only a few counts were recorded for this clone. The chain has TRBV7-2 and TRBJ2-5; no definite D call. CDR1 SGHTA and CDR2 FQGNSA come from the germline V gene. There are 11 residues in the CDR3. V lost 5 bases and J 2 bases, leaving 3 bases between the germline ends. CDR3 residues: CASSPQETQYF. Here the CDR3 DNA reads TGTGCCAGCAGCCCACAAGAGACCCAGTACTTC.

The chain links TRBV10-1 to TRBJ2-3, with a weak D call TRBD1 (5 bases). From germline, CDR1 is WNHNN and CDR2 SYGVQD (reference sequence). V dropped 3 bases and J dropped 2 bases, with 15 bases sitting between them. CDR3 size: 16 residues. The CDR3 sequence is CASSDQTVTTTDTQYF. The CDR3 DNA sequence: TGCGCCAGCAGTGACCAGACAGTAACAACCACAGATACGCAGTATTTT.

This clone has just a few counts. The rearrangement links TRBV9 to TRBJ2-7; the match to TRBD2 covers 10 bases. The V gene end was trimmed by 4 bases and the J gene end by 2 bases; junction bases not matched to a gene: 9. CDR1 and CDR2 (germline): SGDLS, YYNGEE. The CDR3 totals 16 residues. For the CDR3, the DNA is TGTGCCAGCAGCCCAAGTAGCGGGGGGACTACCTACGAGCAGTACTTC. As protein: CASSPSSGGTTYEQYF.

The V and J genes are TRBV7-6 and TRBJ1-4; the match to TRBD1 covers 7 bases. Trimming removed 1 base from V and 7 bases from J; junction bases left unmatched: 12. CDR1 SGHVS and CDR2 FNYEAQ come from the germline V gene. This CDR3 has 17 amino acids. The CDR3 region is CASSLGVRGQFPEKLFF. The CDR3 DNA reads TGTGCCAGCAGCTTAGGGGTCAGGGGACAGTTTCCTGAAAAACTGTTTTTT.

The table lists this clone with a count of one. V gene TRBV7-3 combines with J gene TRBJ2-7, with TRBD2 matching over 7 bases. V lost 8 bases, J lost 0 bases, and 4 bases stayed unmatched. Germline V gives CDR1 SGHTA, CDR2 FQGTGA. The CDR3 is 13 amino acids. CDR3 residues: CASASGNSYEQYF. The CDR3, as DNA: TGTGCCAGCGCCAGCGGGAACTCCTACGAGCAGTACTTC.

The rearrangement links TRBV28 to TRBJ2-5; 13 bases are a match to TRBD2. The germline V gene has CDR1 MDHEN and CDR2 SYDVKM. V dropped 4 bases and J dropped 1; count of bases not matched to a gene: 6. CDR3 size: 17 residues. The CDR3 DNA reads TGTGCCAGCAGTTCCCGACTAGCGGGGGGCCTCCAAGAGACCCAGTACTTC. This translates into CASSSRLAGGLQETQYF.

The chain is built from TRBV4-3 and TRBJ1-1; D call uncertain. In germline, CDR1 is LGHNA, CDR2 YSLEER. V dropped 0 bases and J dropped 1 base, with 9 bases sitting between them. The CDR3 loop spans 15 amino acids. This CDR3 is CASSQDLPGNTEAFF. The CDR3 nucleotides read TGCGCCAGCAGCCAAGATCTTCCAGGGAACACTGAAGCTTTCTTT.

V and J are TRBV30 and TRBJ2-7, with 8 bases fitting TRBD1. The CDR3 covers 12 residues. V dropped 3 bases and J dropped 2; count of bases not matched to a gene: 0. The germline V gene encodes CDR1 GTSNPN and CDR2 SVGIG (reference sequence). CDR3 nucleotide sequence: TGTGCCTGGAGGACAGGGGCCTACGAGCAGTACTTC. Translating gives CAWRTGAYEQYF.

The CDR3 nucleotides read TGTGCCAGCAGACCCGAGGCGGGACAGGGGGCGGGCACAGATACGCAGTATTTT. Translated, it gives CASRPEAGQGAGTDTQYF. The chain is built from TRBV2 and TRBJ2-3, with 12 bases aligning to TRBD1. The CDR3 loop spans 18 amino acids. With V trimmed by 6 bases and J by 1 base, 11 bases remained unmatched. Germline V CDR1 and CDR2: SNHLY, FYNNEI.

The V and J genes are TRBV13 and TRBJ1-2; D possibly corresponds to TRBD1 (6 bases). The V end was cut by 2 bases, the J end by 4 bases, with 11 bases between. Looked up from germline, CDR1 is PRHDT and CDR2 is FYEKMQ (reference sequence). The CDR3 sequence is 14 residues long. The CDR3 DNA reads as TGTGCCAGCAGCTTAACAACAGGGACCTATGGCTACACCTTC. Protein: CASSLTTGTYGYTF.

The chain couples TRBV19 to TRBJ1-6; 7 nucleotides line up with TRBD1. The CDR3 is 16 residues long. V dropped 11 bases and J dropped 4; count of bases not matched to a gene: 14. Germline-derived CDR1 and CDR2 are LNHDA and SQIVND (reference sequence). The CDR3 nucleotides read TGTGCCTCGAACTGGGCGGGACAGAGGTATAATTCACCCCTCCACTTT. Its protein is CASNWAGQRYNSPLHF.

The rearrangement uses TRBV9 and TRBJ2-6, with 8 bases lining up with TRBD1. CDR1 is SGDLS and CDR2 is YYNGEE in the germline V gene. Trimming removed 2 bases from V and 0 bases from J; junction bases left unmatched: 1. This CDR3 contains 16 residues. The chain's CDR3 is CASSVTGGSGANVLTF. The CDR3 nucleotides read TGTGCCAGCAGCGTCACAGGGGGCTCTGGGGCCAACGTCCTGACTTTC.

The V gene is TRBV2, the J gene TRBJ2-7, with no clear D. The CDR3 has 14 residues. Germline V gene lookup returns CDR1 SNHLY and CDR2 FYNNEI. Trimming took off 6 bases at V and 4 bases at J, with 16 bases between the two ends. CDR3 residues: CASSARQPGYEQYF. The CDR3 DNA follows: TGTGCCAGCAGCGCGCGGCAGCCCGGGTACGAGCAGTACTTC.

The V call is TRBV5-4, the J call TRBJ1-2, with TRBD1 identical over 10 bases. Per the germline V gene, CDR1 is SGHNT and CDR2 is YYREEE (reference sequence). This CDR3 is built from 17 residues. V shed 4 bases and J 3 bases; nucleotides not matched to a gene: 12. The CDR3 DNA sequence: TGTGCCAGCAGCCCATTCCGGGACAGGGGAACTGACTATGGCTACACCTTC. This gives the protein CASSPFRDRGTDYGYTF. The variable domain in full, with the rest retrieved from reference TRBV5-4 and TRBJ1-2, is ETGVTQSPTHLIKTRGQQVTLRCSSQSGHNTVSWYQQALGQGPQFIFQYYREEENGRGNFPPRFSGLQFPNYSSELNVNALELDDSALYLCASSPFRDRGTDYGYTFGSGTRLTVV.

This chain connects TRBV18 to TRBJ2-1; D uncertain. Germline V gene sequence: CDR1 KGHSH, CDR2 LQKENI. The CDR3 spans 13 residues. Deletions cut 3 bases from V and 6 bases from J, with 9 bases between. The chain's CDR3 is CASSPPTSNEQFF. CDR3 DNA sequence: TGTGCCAGCTCACCGCCCACAAGCAATGAGCAGTTCTTC. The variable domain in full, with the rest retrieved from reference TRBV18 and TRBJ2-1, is NAGVMQNPRHLVRRRGQEARLRCSPMKGHSHVYWYRQLPEEGLKFMVYLQKENIIDESGMPKERFSAEFPKEGPSILRIQQVVRGDSAAYFCASSPPTSNEQFFGPGTRLTVL.

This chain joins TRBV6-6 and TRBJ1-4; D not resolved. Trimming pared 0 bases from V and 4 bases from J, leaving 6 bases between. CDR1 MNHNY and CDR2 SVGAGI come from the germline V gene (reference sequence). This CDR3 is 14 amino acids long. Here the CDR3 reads CASSYSTGNEKLFF. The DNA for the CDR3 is TGTGCCAGCAGTTACTCGACGGGTAATGAAAAACTGTTTTTT.

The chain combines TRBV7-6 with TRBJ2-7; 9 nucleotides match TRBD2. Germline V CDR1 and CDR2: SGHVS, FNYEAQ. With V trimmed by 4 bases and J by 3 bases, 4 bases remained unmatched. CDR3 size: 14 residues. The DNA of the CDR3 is TGTGCCAGCAGCTCAGGAGCGGGGGGCTACGAGCAGTACTTC. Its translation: CASSSGAGGYEQYF.